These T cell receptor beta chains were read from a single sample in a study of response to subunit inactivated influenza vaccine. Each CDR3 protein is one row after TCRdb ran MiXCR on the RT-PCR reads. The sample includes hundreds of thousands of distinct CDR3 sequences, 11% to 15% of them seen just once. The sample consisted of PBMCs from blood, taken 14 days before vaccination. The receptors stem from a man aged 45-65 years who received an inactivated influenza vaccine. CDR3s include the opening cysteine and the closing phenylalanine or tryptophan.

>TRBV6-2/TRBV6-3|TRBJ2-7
CASSYVRREQYF
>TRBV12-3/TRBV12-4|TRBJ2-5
CASSDRVIQETQYF
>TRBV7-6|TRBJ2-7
CASSLGPQGPYEQYF
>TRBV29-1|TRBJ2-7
CSVAPGVGREQYF
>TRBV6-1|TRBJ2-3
CASRKTGAHTDTQYF
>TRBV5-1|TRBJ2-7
CASSRPTDGKYSYEQYF
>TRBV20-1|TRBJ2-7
CSATGTGDLEQYF
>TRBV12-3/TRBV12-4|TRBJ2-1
CASSFTSGSYNEQFF
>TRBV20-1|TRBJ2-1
CSSRDRGWDNEQFF
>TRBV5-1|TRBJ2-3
CASSLAIASGTDTQYF
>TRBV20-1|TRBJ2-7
CSAAQSYEQYF
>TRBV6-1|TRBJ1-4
CASSRVFATNEKLFF
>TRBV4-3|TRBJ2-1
CASSQDRGWSDEQFF
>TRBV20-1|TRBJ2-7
CSASAGGLDEQYF
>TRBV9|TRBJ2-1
CASSVGPGSSYNEQFF
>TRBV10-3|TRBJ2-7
CAISEFFGDSYEQYF
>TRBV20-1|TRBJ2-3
CSARDVAGAQDTQYF
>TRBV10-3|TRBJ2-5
CAIRGQGQETQYF
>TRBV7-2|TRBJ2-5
CASSSSGGLETQYF
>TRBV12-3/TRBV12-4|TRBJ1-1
CASSSRENTEAFF
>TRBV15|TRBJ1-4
CATSKGGTHNEKLFF
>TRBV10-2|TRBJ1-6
CASSESLGSSYNSPLHF
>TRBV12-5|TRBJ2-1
CASGQPGSEQFF
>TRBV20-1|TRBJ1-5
CSASRSGNQPQHF
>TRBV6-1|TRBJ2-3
CASRVSGGTDTQYF
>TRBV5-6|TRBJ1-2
CASSLTEMLANYGYTF
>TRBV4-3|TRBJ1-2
CASSRALGRANYGYTF
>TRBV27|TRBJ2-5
CASSGRQVIETQYF
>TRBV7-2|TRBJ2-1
CASSLVGGGTYNEQFF
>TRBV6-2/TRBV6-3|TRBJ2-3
CASSPSGGGADTQYF
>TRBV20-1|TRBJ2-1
CSASKIAGGFSYNEQFF
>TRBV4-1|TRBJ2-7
CASSQAFSTREQYF
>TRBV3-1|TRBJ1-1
CASSQALGNSEAFF
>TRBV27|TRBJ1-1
CASSSDTMNTEAFF
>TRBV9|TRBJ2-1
CASSVFSGSYNEQFF
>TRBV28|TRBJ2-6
CASSRRAHGSGANVLTF
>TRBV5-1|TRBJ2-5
CASSPNQQETQYF
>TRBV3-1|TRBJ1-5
CASSLQGQGNQPQHF
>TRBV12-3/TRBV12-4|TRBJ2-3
CASSLRSLPGADTQYF
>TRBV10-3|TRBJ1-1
CAISSETSNTEAFF
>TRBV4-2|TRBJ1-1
CASSQTGKSTEAFF
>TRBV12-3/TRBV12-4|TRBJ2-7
CASSSSSGYITSYEQYF